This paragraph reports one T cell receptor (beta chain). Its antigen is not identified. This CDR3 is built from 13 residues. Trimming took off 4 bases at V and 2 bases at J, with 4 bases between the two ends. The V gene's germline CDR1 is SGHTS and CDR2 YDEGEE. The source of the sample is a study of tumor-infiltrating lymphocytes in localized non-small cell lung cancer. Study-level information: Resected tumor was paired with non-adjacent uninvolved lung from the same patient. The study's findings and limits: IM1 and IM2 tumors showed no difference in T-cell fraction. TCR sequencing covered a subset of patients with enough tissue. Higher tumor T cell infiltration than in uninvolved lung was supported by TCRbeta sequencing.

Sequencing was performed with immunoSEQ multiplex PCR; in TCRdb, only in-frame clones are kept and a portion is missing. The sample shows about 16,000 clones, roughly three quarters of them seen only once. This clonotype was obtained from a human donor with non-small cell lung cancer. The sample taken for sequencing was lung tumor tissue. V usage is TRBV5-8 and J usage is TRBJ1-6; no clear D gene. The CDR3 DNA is TGTGCCAGCAGCACAGCCTATAATTCACCCCTCCACTTT. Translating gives CASSTAYNSPLHF.